This T cell receptor beta chain was found in a study of blood T cell repertoires in COVID-19. As for the study in general: Researchers got acute and convalescent COVID-19 samples from the United States, Italy and Spain. T cells, B-cell-depleted T cells, or PBMCs supplied cDNA or gDNA.

Losses at the gene ends were 5 bases for V and 7 bases for J; bases not matched to a gene: 13. The CDR3 extends over 18 amino acids. The germline V gene encodes CDR1 SGHTA and CDR2 FQGTGA. The protocol was immunoSEQ multiplex PCR, while the TCRdb copy is restricted to in-frame clones and leaves out a portion. This sample has about 94,000 clones, with 80% to 90% found just once. The sample taken for sequencing was peripheral blood. The TCR sequence derives from a woman older than 75 with acute or convalescent COVID-19. This rearrangement joins TRBV7-3 to TRBJ2-1; 14 positions match TRBD2. The CDR3, as DNA: TGTGCCAGCAGCATCCCCTCTCCGGGACTAGCGGGAGTAAATGAGCAGTTCTTC. Translating gives CASSIPSPGLAGVNEQFF.